This T cell receptor beta chain was recovered during a study of blood T cell repertoires in COVID-19. Study details: Sites in the United States, Italy and Spain provided acute and convalescent COVID-19 samples. PBMCs, B-cell-depleted T cells, or T cells provided the cDNA or gDNA that made up the material.

The ends lost 0 bases at V and 1 base at J; junction bases unmatched: 9. The CDR3 has 18 amino acids. Germline V gene lookup returns CDR1 MGHRA and CDR2 YSYEKL. Original analysis: Researchers report that nucleated cell counts were estimated from reference gene primer amplification. Using immunoSEQ multiplex PCR, the repertoire was profiled, and TCRdb retains in-frame clones only, with some absent. V, J and clone size are those of that table, while D and trimming were read from the DNA. The table has 200,000 to 300,000 clones, over 80% seen once. The chain carries TRBV4-1 and TRBJ2-5; 9 bases match TRBD2. The sequenced material came from peripheral blood. The clonotype was recovered from a woman aged 40 to 49 with acute or convalescent COVID-19. The DNA for the CDR3 is TGCGCCAGCAGCCAAGATGGTCTAGCGGGGAGCTCCCAAGAGACCCAGTACTTC. This codes for CASSQDGLAGSSQETQYF.